Following are 9 T cell receptor beta chains from one sample sequenced in a study of CD8 T cells in Susac syndrome. Random hexamers primed reverse transcription of about 0.5 to 1 ug RNA. TCRdb analysed the immunoSEQ multiplex PCR reads with MiXCR anew, one entry per CDR3 protein. This table holds some 300,000 distinct CDR3 sequences, about 82% found once. Sequencing input: CD8+ T cells from PBMCs. The receptors here all came from a human donor with multiple sclerosis.

V is TRBV4-3 and J is TRBJ2-1; 9 bases are a match to TRBD2. CDR1 LGHNA and CDR2 YSLEER come from the germline V gene. The V segment lost 1 base and the J segment 2 bases; nucleotides outside the gene matches: 3. This CDR3 has 16 residues. In DNA form, the CDR3 reads TGCGCCAGCAGCCAAGCGGCGGGAGGGGCCTACAATGAGCAGTTCTTC. It specifies CASSQAAGGAYNEQFF.

The gene calls are TRBV6-1 and TRBJ2-7; 7 nucleotides line up with TRBD1. Germline CDR1 MNHNS, CDR2 SASEGT. CDR3 length: 13 residues. V shed 7 bases, J shed 1 base, and the junction held 4 bases outside the gene matches. This CDR3 is CASKDRRSYEQYF. The CDR3 DNA follows: TGTGCCAGCAAGGACAGGCGATCCTACGAGCAGTACTTC.

This chain links TRBV7-9 with TRBJ1-2, with D unresolved. Trimming took off 2 bases at V and 9 bases at J, with 16 bases between the two ends. The germline CDR1 and CDR2 sequences are SEHNR and FQNEAQ (reference sequence). CDR3 length: 14 residues. CDR3 nucleotides: TGTGCCAGCAGCTTACGAGGAGGCATATGGAGCTACACCTTC. Its protein is CASSLRGGIWSYTF.

The chain links TRBV11-1 to TRBJ2-7; D is possibly TRBD1 or TRBD2 (5 bases each). Germline CDR1 SGHAT, CDR2 FQDESV (reference sequence). The length of the CDR3 is 15 residues. Trimming took 1 base from V and 3 from J, leaving 13 bases between them. Here the CDR3 reads CASSLEVGEGYEQYF. The CDR3 nucleotides read TGTGCCAGCAGCTTAGAGGTGGGGGAAGGCTACGAGCAGTACTTC.

This chain connects TRBV28 to TRBJ2-1; D is ambiguous. The CDR3 covers 12 residues. V was clipped by 3 bases and J by 5 bases, with 5 bases between them. The germline CDR1 and CDR2 sequences are MDHEN and SYDVKM. CDR3 residues: CASSFGNNEQFF. The DNA of the CDR3 is TGTGCCAGCAGTTTTGGGAACAATGAGCAGTTCTTC.

V usage is TRBV19 and J usage is TRBJ1-1; perhaps TRBD1 as D (5 bases). The germline gives CDR1 LNHDA, CDR2 SQIVND (reference sequence). V was clipped by 1 base and J by 1 base, with 10 bases between them. This CDR3 is 15 amino acids long. CDR3 residues: CASSIGGRWNTEAFF. The CDR3 nucleotides are TGTGCCAGTAGTATAGGGGGCCGGTGGAACACTGAAGCTTTCTTT.

The chain carries TRBV28 and TRBJ2-1, with D hard to call. The CDR3 extends over 12 amino acids. Germline V gives CDR1 MDHEN, CDR2 SYDVKM. Trimming removed 3 bases at V and 6 bases at J, with 6 bases between. As DNA, the CDR3 is TGTGCCAGCAGTTTTGTGAGCAATGAGCAGTTCTTC. Amino acids: CASSFVSNEQFF.

J is TRBJ2-3 and V is TRBV19; a possible D gene is TRBD2 (6 bases). Looked up from germline, CDR1 is LNHDA and CDR2 is SQIVND (reference sequence). Trimming stripped 8 bases from V and 3 bases from J, with 6 bases between. The CDR3 covers 11 residues. The CDR3 DNA reads TGTGCCAGTCGGGAGACAGATACGCAGTATTTT. This sequence encodes CASRETDTQYF.

This chain uses TRBV4-3 with TRBJ2-1, with D unresolved. The CDR3 extends over 13 amino acids. CDR1 is LGHNA, CDR2 YSLEER, per germline. Trimming took 0 bases from V and 6 from J, leaving 6 bases between them. CDR3 sequence (DNA): TGCGCCAGCAGCCAAGATTTACCCAATGAGCAGTTCTTC. Its translation: CASSQDLPNEQFF.